The 13 T cell receptor beta chains below were found in one sample sequenced in a study of human T cells and chemical hapten exposure. One entry per CDR3 protein results from TCRdb running MiXCR on the RACE reads. The repertoire holds 130,000 or so distinct CDR3 sequences, 9% to 10% seen once, with about 2% in the top ten. Documented time point: healthy volunteer bleed at 2 weeks. Researchers extracted total RNA from unfractionated whole blood. Sequences were obtained from whole blood. These receptors were taken from a male donor in good health. Some clones in this sample may be carry-over from other donors' samples.

This sequence joins TRBV9 and TRBJ2-5; perhaps TRBD1 as D (6 bases). The CDR3 length is 15 residues. From germline, CDR1 is SGDLS and CDR2 YYNGEE. With 1 base removed from V and 1 base from J, the gap between germline ends came to 11 bases. The CDR3 region has the DNA TGTGCCAGCAGCGTACTCGGGACACCCCAAGAGACCCAGTACTTC. As protein: CASSVLGTPQETQYF.

This CDR3 reads CSVPWSTGELFF. The CDR3 DNA sequence: TGCAGCGTTCCCTGGAGCACCGGGGAGCTGTTTTTT. This rearrangement joins TRBV29-1 to TRBJ2-2; D is unclear. V was pared by 5 bases and J by 4 bases, with 8 bases between. CDR1 is SQVTM, CDR2 ANQGSEA, per germline. This CDR3 spans 12 amino acids.

The genes are TRBV12-3 or TRBV12-4 and TRBJ1-2; unclear D gene. CDR3 length equals 15 residues. The V end was cut by 7 bases, the J end by 3 bases, with 18 bases between. The CDR3: CASTPYLIGDYGYTF. The CDR3 nucleotides read TGTGCCAGCACCCCATACCTCATTGGGGACTATGGCTACACCTTC.

This clonotype occurred a few times. The chain combines TRBV20-1 with TRBJ2-1; D gene unclear. CDR1 is DFQATT and CDR2 is SNEGSKA in the germline V gene (reference sequence). This CDR3 has 12 residues. V shed 3 bases and J shed 6 bases, with 9 bases lying between them. This CDR3 reads CSASYSLNEQFF. CDR3 nucleotide sequence: TGCAGTGCTAGCTACAGCCTCAATGAGCAGTTCTTC.

The chain recombines TRBV5-1 with TRBJ2-4, with TRBD2 matching 13 bases. V lost 7 bases, J lost 14 bases, and 12 bases stayed unmatched. The CDR3 extends over 14 amino acids. Germline CDR1 reads SGHRS; CDR2 reads YFSETQ. CDR3 in DNA: TGCGCCAGCCGCTCCGGGACTAGCGGGAAAGATGAGTACTTC. Amino acid sequence: CASRSGTSGKDEYF.

This clonotype was counted a few times. The V and J genes are TRBV5-1 and TRBJ2-2, with D maybe TRBD1 (5 bases). V was shortened by 0 bases and J by 1 base, with 10 bases between the two germline ends. CDR3 length: 16 amino acids. Germline V gives CDR1 SGHRS, CDR2 YFSETQ. As DNA, the CDR3 is TGCGCCAGCAGCTTGGATCCAGGGCAGAACACCGGGGAGCTGTTTTTT. Translated, it gives CASSLDPGQNTGELFF.

A few counts support this clonotype. This chain connects TRBV7-8 to TRBJ1-4; TRBD1 agrees at 7 bases. Looked up from germline, CDR1 is SGHVS and CDR2 is FQNEAQ. CDR3 length: 14 amino acids. The V and J ends lost 6 bases and 5 bases, in that order; junction bases with no gene match: 6. Here the CDR3 DNA reads TGTGCCAGCAGTCCTATACAGGGGAATGAAAAACTGTTTTTT. Amino acids: CASSPIQGNEKLFF.

The genes are TRBV7-8 and TRBJ1-5; 7 bases are shared with TRBD1. This CDR3 is 12 amino acids long. Losses at the gene ends were 5 bases for V and 6 bases for J; bases not matched to a gene: 1. Germline-derived CDR1 and CDR2 are SGHVS and FQNEAQ. The CDR3 loop is CASSEGAQPQHF. DNA for the CDR3: TGTGCCAGCAGCGAGGGGGCTCAGCCCCAGCATTTT.

The V gene is TRBV5-1, the J gene TRBJ1-5; the D gene is possibly TRBD1 (5 bases). The germline gives CDR1 SGHRS, CDR2 YFSETQ. The CDR3 has 16 residues. Trimming cost V 0 bases and J 2 bases, with 12 bases left between them. Here the CDR3 DNA reads TGCGCCAGCAGCTTGGCAGGGAGCGGCGGCAATCAGCCCCAGCATTTT. As protein: CASSLAGSGGNQPQHF.

J is TRBJ2-7 and V is TRBV7-8, with unresolved D. Germline-derived CDR1 and CDR2 are SGHVS and FQNEAQ. Trimming left V 7 bases short and J 2 bases short, with 9 bases between. This CDR3 is built from 12 residues. The CDR3 sequence: CASTGDTYEQYF. The CDR3 DNA reads TGTGCCAGCACCGGAGACACCTACGAGCAGTACTTC. The full variable domain, its missing parts supplied by reference TRBV7-8 and TRBJ2-7, is GAGVSQSPRYKVAKRGQDVALRCDPISGHVSLFWYQQALGQGPEFLTYFQNEAQLDKSGLPSDRFFAERPEGSVSTLKIQRTQQEDSAVYLCASTGDTYEQYFGPGTRLTVT.

This clonotype has a handful of counts. CDR3 sequence reads: CASSLVLLDQETQYF. As DNA, the CDR3 is TGTGCCAGCAGCTTAGTACTACTAGATCAAGAGACCCAGTACTTC. The J gene is TRBJ2-5, the V gene TRBV11-2, with D possibly matching TRBD2 (5 bases). The CDR3 has 15 residues. Trimming left V 1 base short and J 2 bases short, with 11 bases between. Germline loops: CDR1 SGHAT, CDR2 FQNNGV.

The chain employs TRBV21-1 and TRBJ1-1; the DNA was not used to check the table's D call, TRBD1. TRBV21-1 is classified as a pseudogene. The CDR3 has 15 residues. The CDR3 DNA follows: TGTGCCAGCAGCAAAGGGGGACAGCTTAGCACTGAAGCTTTCTTT. Encoded protein: CASSKGGQLSTEAFF.

This clonotype was picked up many times. The chain recombines TRBV5-1 with TRBJ2-3; D tentatively reads TRBD1 or TRBD2 (5 bases each). The CDR3 has 13 residues. CDR1 is SGHRS and CDR2 is YFSETQ in the germline V gene. The V gene lost 2 bases and the J gene lost 3 bases, with 7 bases spanning the gap. CDR3 protein: CASSFWGTDTQYF. CDR3 nucleotides: TGCGCCAGCAGCTTCTGGGGGACAGATACGCAGTATTTT.